Detailed here is one T cell receptor (beta chain). The DNA ends 3 residues before the CDR3 does, and the rest of the CDR3 is filled in from the germline J gene. This record comes from a study of T cells in women clearing cervical HPV infection. The data were produced by immunoSEQ multiplex PCR, yet TCRdb's version contains in-frame clones alone and is incomplete. In total, the table holds about 39,000 clones. All donors had a single incident cervical HPV16 infection, not prevalent. Germline V gene sequence: CDR1 SGHAT, CDR2 FQNNGV. CDR3 length: 13 amino acids. The V gene lost 1 base and the J gene lost 2 bases, with 2 bases spanning the gap.

The chain employs TRBV11-2 and TRBJ2-2; no clear D gene. This receptor was taken from a woman between 18 and 70 years old with a cervical HPV16 infection that either progressed to CIN3+ or cleared (not recorded which). The sample consisted of blood buffy coat. The CDR3 here is CASSLVNTGELFF. The DNA read from the CDR3 is TGTGCCAGCAGCTTAGTAAACACCGGGGAG. Drawing the rest from reference TRBV11-2 and TRBJ2-2, the complete variable domain is EAGVAQSPRYKIIEKRQSVAFWCNPISGHATLYWYQQILGQGPKLLIQFQNNGVVDDSQLPKDRFSAERLKGVDSTLKIQPAKLEDSAVYLCASSLVNTGELFFGEGSRLTVL.